The T cell receptor (beta chain) under discussion was sequenced for a study of blood T cell repertoires in COVID-19. Study information: Acute and convalescent COVID-19 samples came from the United States, Italy and Spain.

The V gene lost 1 base and the J gene lost 14 bases, with 15 bases spanning the gap. Germline V gives CDR1 MNHEY, CDR2 SMNVEV (reference sequence). The CDR3 runs to 13 residues. Which cohort a participant joined came from the clinical history participants gave. The table came from immunoSEQ multiplex PCR; TCRdb's copy has only in-frame clones and leaves some out. The repertoire holds 350,000 to 450,000 clones, 88% seen once, with roughly 1.4% in the top ten. Sample: PBMCs or T cells enriched from blood (not recorded which). This clonotype originated in a woman between 18 and 30 years old who had been exposed to COVID-19. V usage is TRBV27 and J usage is TRBJ2-1; tentative D call: TRBD2 (7 bases). CDR3 region: CASSLYVGGEKFF. For the CDR3, the DNA is TGTGCCAGCAGTTTATATGTAGGGGGGGAGAAGTTCTTC.